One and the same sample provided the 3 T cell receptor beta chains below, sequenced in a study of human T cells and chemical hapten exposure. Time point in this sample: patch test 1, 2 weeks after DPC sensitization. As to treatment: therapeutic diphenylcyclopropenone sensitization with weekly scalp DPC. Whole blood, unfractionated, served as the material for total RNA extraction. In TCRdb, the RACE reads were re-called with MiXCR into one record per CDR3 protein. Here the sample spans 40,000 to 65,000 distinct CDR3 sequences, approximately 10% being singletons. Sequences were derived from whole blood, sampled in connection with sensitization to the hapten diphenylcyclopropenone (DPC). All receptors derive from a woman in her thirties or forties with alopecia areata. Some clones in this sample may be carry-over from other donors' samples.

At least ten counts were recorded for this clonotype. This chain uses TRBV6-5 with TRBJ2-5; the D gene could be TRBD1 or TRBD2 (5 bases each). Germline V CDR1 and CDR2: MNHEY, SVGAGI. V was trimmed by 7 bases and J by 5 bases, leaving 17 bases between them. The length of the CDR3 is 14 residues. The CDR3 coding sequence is TGTGCCAGCATGTCGAGTGGGGACCCGGAGACCCAGTACTTC. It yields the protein CASMSSGDPETQYF.

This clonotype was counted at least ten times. CDR3 sequence (DNA): TGTGCCAGCAGCTTAGGGGGACTAGCGGGCTACAATGAGCAGTTCTTC. It encodes CASSLGGLAGYNEQFF. The J gene is TRBJ2-1, the V gene TRBV11-2; 12 bases agree with TRBD2. Germline V gene lookup returns CDR1 SGHAT and CDR2 FQNNGV. CDR3 length: 16 residues. V dropped 1 base and J dropped 3; count of bases not matched to a gene: 1. Variable domain in full (rest from reference TRBV11-2 and TRBJ2-1): EAGVAQSPRYKIIEKRQSVAFWCNPISGHATLYWYQQILGQGPKLLIQFQNNGVVDDSQLPKDRFSAERLKGVDSTLKIQPAKLEDSAVYLCASSLGGLAGYNEQFFGPGTRLTVL.

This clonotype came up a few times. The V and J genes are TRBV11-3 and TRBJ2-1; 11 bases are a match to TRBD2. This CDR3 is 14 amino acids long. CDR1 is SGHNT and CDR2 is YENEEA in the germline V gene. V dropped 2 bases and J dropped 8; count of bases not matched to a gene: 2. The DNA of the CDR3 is TGTGCCAGCAGCTTACTAGCGGGAGGACATGAGCAGTTCTTC. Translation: CASSLLAGGHEQFF.